This TCR beta chain was identified during a study of cytomegalovirus exposure and HLA in healthy donors. Across the study: An early data release held around 80 million unique TCRs from HLA-typed donors. Study-wide results and limits: In all likelihood, a cluster of highly shared sequence variants was a sequencing artifact.

Primers included in the PCR were 60 Vbeta and 13 Jbeta primers. As handled by the study authors: The authors later counted roughly 87 million unique TCR beta chains, some 9.9 million of them shared. The data were produced by immunoSEQ multiplex PCR, yet TCRdb's version contains in-frame clones alone and is incomplete. V and J calls and clone size come straight from that table; D and trimming were deduced from the DNA. The sample has roughly 180,000 clones, around four fifths seen once. A note on this clone: Antigen specificity is unknown.

The V gene lost 8 bases and the J gene lost 9 bases, with 17 bases spanning the gap. Germline V lookup: CDR1 MNHNY, CDR2 SVGAGI (reference sequence). The CDR3 is 13 amino acids. Sequencing was done on a sample of PBMCs. The chain employs TRBV6-6 and TRBJ1-5; maybe TRBD1 (6 bases). The source of this sequence is a woman aged 55-69 years in good health and CMV-seropositive. In DNA, the CDR3 is TGTGCCAGCTCGGGGGGGCCCACTCGGCCCCAGCATTTT. Its protein is CASSGGPTRPQHF.